The 5 T cell receptor beta chains given below trace back to one sample, sequenced in a study of siplizumab effects on memory and regulatory T cells. Produced via immunoSEQ multiplex PCR; TCRdb's table is partial and in-frame only. Seen here are around 65,000 clones, roughly 85% observed once, and the top ten hold about 0.4%. The sequenced material came from memory CD4+ T cells sorted from blood. The receptor set was obtained from a human donor in good health.

The rearrangement joins TRBV6-5 to TRBJ1-6; 10 bases agree with TRBD1. After removal of 6 bases from V and 11 bases from J, the junction contained 7 bases not matched to a gene. The CDR3 extends over 14 amino acids. In germline, CDR1 is MNHEY, CDR2 SVGAGI. The CDR3 region has the DNA TGTGCCAGCAGGGCCGGGACAGGGGTTCCACCCCTCCACTTT. Its protein is CASRAGTGVPPLHF.

The chain recombines TRBV7-2 with TRBJ2-2; TRBD1 aligns across 12 bases. Germline loops: CDR1 SGHTA, CDR2 FQGNSA. This CDR3 is 17 amino acids long. Trimming at V came to 6 bases and at J to 6 bases, leaving 11 bases not matched to a gene. CDR3 DNA: TGTGCCAGCAGTTTTTCACCGGGACAGGGGGCCCCCGGGGAGCTGTTTTTT. It encodes CASSFSPGQGAPGELFF. Variable domain in full (rest from reference TRBV7-2 and TRBJ2-2): GAGVSQSPSNKVTEKGKDVELRCDPISGHTALYWYRQSLGQGLEFLIYFQGNSAPDKSGLPSDRFSAERTGGSVSTLTIQRTQQEDSAVYLCASSFSPGQGAPGELFFGEGSRLTVL.

The gene calls are TRBV9 and TRBJ2-3; unclear D gene. Germline loops: CDR1 SGDLS, CDR2 YYNGEE. The length of the CDR3 is 13 residues. Trimming removed 3 bases at V and 2 bases at J, with 7 bases between. For the CDR3, the DNA is TGTGCCAGCAGCGAACAGAACACAGATACGCAGTATTTT. Its protein is CASSEQNTDTQYF.

This clone has only a few counts. The V and J genes are TRBV10-1 and TRBJ1-6; D ambiguous. With 8 bases removed from V and 10 bases from J, the gap between germline ends came to 12 bases. In germline, CDR1 is WNHNN, CDR2 SYGVQD (reference sequence). The CDR3 sequence is 12 residues long. The CDR3 region has the DNA TGCGCCAGCTCAGCCCACGGGTCACCCCTCCACTTT. Translated: CASSAHGSPLHF.

CDR3 DNA: TGTGCCAGCAGCCCACAGCGGGGGGGCTCTGGGGCCAACGTCCTGACTTTC. Its protein product is CASSPQRGGSGANVLTF. The rearrangement uses TRBV7-9 and TRBJ2-6; 10 bases fit TRBD2. This CDR3 has 17 amino acids. V was clipped by 5 bases and J by 0 bases; unmatched bases: 4. Germline CDR1 is SEHNR and CDR2 is FQNEAQ (reference sequence).